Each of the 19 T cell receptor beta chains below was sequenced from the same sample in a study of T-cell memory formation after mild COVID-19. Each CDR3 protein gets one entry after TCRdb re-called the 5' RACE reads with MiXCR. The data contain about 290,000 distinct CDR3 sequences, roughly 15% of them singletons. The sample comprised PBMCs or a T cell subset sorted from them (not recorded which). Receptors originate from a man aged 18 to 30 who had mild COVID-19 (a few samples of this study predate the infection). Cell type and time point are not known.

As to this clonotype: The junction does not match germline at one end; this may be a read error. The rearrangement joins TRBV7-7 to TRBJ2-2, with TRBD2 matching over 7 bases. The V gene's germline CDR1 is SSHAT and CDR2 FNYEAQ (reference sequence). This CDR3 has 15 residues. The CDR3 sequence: CASTPGTTNTGELFF. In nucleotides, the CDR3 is TGTGCTAGCACACCGGGGACTACGAACACCGGGGAGCTGTTTTTT.

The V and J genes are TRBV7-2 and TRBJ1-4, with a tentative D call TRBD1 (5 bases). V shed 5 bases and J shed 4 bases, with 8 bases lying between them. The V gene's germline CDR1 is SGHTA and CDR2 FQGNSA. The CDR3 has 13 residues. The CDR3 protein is CASSRGSNEKLFF. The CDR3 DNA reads TGTGCCAGCAGCAGGGGAAGTAATGAAAAACTGTTTTTT.

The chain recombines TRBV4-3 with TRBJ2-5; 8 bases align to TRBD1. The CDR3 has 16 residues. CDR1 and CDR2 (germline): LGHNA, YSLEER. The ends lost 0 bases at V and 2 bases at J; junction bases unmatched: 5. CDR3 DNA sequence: TGCGCCAGCAGCCAAGAACCGACAGGGGTACAAGAGACCCAGTACTTC. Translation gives CASSQEPTGVQETQYF.

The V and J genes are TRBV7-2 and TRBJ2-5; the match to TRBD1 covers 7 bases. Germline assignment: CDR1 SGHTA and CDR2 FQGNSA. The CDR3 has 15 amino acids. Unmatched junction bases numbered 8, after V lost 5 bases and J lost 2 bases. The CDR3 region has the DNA TGTGCCAGCAGCCCCGCGGACAGGAAGCAAGAGACCCAGTACTTC. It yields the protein CASSPADRKQETQYF.

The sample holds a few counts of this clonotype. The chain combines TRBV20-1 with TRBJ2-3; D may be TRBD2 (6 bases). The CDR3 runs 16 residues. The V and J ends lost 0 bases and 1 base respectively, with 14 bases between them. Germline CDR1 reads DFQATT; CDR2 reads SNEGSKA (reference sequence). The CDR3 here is CSARDASGDRTDTQYF. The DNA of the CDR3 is TGCAGTGCTAGAGATGCGTCGGGGGACCGCACAGATACGCAGTATTTT.

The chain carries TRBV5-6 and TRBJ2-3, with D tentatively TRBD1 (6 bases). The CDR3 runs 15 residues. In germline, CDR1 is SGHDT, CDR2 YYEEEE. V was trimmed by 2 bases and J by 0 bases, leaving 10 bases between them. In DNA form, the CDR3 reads TGTGCCAGCAGCTTCCAGGGACACAGCACAGATACGCAGTATTTT. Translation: CASSFQGHSTDTQYF.

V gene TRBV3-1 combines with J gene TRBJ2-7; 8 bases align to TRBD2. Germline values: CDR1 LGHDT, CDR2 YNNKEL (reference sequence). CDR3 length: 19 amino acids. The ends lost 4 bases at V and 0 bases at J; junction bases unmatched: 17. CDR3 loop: CASSRGRGGPSPLSYEQYV. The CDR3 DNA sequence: TGTGCCAGCAGCCGGGGTCGGGGGGGTCCTTCACCCCTCTCCTACGAGCAGTACGTC.

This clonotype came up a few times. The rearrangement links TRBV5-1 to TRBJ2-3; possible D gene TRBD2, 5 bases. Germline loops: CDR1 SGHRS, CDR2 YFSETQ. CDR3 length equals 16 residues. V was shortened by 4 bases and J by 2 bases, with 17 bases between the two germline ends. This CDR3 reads CASSLEGLAVTDTQYF. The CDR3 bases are TGCGCCAGCAGCCTTGAGGGTCTAGCAGTCACAGATACGCAGTATTTT.

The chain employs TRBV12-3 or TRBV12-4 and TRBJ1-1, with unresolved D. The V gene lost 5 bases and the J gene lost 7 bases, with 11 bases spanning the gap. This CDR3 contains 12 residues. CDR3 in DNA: TGTGCCAGCAGTCTTCGTGGAGGTGAAGCTTTCTTT. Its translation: CASSLRGGEAFF.

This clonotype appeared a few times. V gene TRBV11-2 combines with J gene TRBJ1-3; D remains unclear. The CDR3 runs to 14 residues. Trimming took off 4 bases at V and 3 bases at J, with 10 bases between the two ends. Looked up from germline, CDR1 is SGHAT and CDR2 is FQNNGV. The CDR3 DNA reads TGTGCCAGCAGCTATCTTTCCGGTGGAAACACCATATATTTT. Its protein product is CASSYLSGGNTIYF.

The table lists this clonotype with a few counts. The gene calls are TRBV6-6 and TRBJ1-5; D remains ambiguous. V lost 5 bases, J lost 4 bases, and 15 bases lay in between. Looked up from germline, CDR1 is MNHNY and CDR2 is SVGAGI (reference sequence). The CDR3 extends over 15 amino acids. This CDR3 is CASSGRGAMNQPQHF. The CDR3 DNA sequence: TGTGCCAGCAGTGGCCGGGGAGCAATGAATCAGCCCCAGCATTTT.

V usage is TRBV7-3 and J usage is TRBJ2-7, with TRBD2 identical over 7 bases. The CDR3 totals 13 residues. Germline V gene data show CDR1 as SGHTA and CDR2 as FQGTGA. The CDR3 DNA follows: TGTGCCAGCAGCTTACGGATAAGCGGGGCCCCAAACGTC. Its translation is CASSLRISGAPNV.

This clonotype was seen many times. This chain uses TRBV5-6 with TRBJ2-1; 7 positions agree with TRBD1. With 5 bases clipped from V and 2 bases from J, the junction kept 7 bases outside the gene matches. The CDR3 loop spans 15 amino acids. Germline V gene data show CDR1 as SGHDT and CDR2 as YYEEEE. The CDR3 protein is CASRGYRGPYNEQFF. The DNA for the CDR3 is TGTGCCAGCAGGGGCTACAGGGGCCCCTACAATGAGCAGTTCTTC.

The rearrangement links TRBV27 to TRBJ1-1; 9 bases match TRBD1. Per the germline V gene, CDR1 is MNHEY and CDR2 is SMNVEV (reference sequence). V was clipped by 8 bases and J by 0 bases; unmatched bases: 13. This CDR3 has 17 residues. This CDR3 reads CASGSRTGALMNTEAFF. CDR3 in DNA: TGTGCCAGCGGATCCCGGACAGGGGCGCTCATGAACACTGAAGCTTTCTTT.

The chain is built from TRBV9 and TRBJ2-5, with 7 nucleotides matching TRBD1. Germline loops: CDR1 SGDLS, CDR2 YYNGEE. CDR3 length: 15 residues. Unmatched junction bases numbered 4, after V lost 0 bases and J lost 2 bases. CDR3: CASSVATGNQETQYF. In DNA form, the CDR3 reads TGTGCCAGCAGCGTAGCGACAGGGAATCAAGAGACCCAGTACTTC.

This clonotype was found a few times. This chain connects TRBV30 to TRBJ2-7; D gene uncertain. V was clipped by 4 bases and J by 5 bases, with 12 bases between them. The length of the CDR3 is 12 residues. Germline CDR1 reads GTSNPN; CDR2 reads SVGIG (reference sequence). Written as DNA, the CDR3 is TGTGCCTGGATGACCTCCGTCGACGAGCAGTACTTC. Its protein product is CAWMTSVDEQYF.

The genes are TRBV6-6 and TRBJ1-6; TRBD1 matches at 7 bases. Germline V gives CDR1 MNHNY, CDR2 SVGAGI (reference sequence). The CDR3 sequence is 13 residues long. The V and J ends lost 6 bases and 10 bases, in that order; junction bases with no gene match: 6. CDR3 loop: CASSPTGISPLHF. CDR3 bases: TGTGCCAGCAGCCCGACAGGGATATCACCCCTCCACTTT.

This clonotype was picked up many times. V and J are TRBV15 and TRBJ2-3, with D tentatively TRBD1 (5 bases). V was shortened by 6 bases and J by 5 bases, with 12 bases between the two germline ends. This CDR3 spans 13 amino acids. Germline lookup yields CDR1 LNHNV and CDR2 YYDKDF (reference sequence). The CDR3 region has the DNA TGTGCCACCAGAGGGGCAGGAAGAGATACGCAGTATTTT. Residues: CATRGAGRDTQYF.

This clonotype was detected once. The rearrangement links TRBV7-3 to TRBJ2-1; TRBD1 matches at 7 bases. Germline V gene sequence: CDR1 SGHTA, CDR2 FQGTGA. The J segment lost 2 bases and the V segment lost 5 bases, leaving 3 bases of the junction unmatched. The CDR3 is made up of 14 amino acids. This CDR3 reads CASSQGTAYNEQFF. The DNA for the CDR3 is TGTGCCAGCAGCCAAGGGACAGCCTACAATGAGCAGTTCTTC. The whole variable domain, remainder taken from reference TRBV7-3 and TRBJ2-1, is GAGVSQTPSNKVTEKGKYVELRCDPISGHTALYWYRQSLGQGPEFLIYFQGTGAADDSGLPNDRFFAVRPEGSVSTLKIQRTERGDSAVYLCASSQGTAYNEQFFGPGTRLTVL.